A selection of T cell receptor beta chains follows, all from one sample in a study of human T cells and chemical hapten exposure. TCRdb redid the calling of the RACE reads with MiXCR, one entry per CDR3 protein. This table has 180,000 or so distinct CDR3 sequences, around 20% appearing once. The sample consisted of whole blood, taken in connection with sensitization to the hapten diphenylcyclopropenone (DPC). Every receptor here comes from a woman aged 45-60 years with alopecia areata. Some clones in this sample may be carry-over from other donors' samples. The conserved cysteine and the conserved F or W are not part of the CDR3 here.

V gene	J gene	CDR3 protein
TRBV7-9	TRBJ2-2	ASSRQVAVNTGELF
TRBV29-1	TRBJ2-7	SAKGTGFYEQY
TRBV10-2	TRBJ2-4	ASGLAAKNIQY
TRBV20-1	TRBJ2-7	SALTSYEQY
TRBV6-5	TRBJ2-3	ASSYMGLATDTQY
TRBV10-3	TRBJ2-5	AIRGTSEGTQY
TRBV29-1	TRBJ1-4	SVGGTRKEKLF
TRBV6-1	TRBJ1-2	ASSEAGQGASLLLANYGYT
TRBV28	TRBJ1-5	ASSFRQGNIQPQH
TRBV6-5	TRBJ1-1	ASSPRGPGTEAF
TRBV19	TRBJ2-7	ASSRPQGLPYEQY
TRBV29-1	TRBJ2-1	SGGPGGGLSYNEQF
TRBV5-6	TRBJ2-1	ASSFSVFLGNEQF
TRBV29-1	TRBJ1-1	SAWGLNTEAF
TRBV6-1	TRBJ2-3	ASSEYLAGLGTQY
TRBV20-1	TRBJ2-5	SARRDYSQETQY
TRBV20-1	TRBJ2-7	SASWTSGGYEQY
TRBV19	TRBJ1-2	ASSMRGRNYGYT
TRBV6-2/TRBV6-3	TRBJ2-3	ASSYAGVFTDTQY
TRBV20-1	TRBJ2-7	SARKTGLTYEQY
TRBV2	TRBJ2-7	ASSVRRTGVDEQY